This entry lists 11 T cell receptor beta chains sequenced from one sample in a study of OX40 agonist ivuxolimab in advanced cancers. Method: immunoSEQ multiplex PCR; TCRdb's copy keeps in-frame clones and lacks some. The sample has some 86,000 clones, more than 70% seen once. The starting material was CD4+ or CD8+ T cells sorted from blood, obtained in a trial of the OX40 agonist ivuxolimab. These receptors originate from an adult with an advanced solid tumor such as melanoma, head and neck, liver or kidney cancer.

With regard to this clone: Other DNA variants within this sample encode the same CDR3. The V gene is TRBV18, the J gene TRBJ2-7; 7 bases agree with TRBD1. This CDR3 has 14 residues. Germline V gene data show CDR1 as KGHSH and CDR2 as LQKENI. The J segment lost 2 bases and the V segment lost 2 bases, leaving 3 bases of the junction unmatched. This chain's CDR3 is CASSPSDRPYEQYF. The CDR3 DNA is TGTGCCAGCTCACCATCGGACAGGCCCTACGAGCAGTACTTC.

The gene calls are TRBV27 and TRBJ1-4, with a possible D match to TRBD1 (6 bases). The CDR3 length is 17 residues. Germline CDR1 reads MNHEY; CDR2 reads SMNVEV (reference sequence). Trimming shortened V by 3 bases and J by 1 base, and 15 bases separated the two germline ends. In DNA form, the CDR3 reads TGTGCCAGCAGTTTTTGGACAGCCAAGAGAACTAATGAAAAACTGTTTTTT. It translates to CASSFWTAKRTNEKLFF.

The CDR3 sequence is CSVLTGELFF. CDR3 in DNA: TGCAGCGTTCTAACCGGGGAGCTGTTTTTT. The genes are TRBV29-1 and TRBJ2-2, with unresolved D. Germline V gene lookup returns CDR1 SQVTM and CDR2 ANQGSEA. Trimming removed 5 bases from V and 5 bases from J, with 3 bases in between. The CDR3 consists of 10 residues.

The chain carries TRBV16 and TRBJ1-1; unclear D gene. The length of the CDR3 is 15 residues. Per germline, CDR1 KGHSY and CDR2 FQNENV. The V and J ends lost 0 bases and 4 bases respectively, with 12 bases between them. The CDR3 here is CASSQSAPGGTEAFF. The CDR3 nucleotides are TGTGCCAGCAGCCAATCGGCCCCGGGAGGCACTGAAGCTTTCTTT.

The chain is built from TRBV7-2 and TRBJ2-7, with TRBD1 matching 8 bases. V was pared by 1 base and J by 4 bases, with 15 bases of the junction left unmatched. Germline-derived CDR1 and CDR2 are SGHTA and FQGNSA. This CDR3 region has 18 residues. Here the CDR3 reads CASSLGVAGGAKAYEQYF. CDR3 DNA sequence: TGTGCCAGCAGCTTAGGGGTCGCAGGGGGCGCTAAGGCTTACGAGCAGTACTTC.

The count of this clone is one. V is TRBV7-8 and J is TRBJ2-2; D gene unclear. V gave up 9 bases and J gave up 7 bases, with 9 bases separating them. Germline CDR1 and CDR2: SGHVS and FQNEAQ. This CDR3 is 11 amino acids long. CDR3 residues: CASLGNGELFF. For the CDR3, the DNA is TGTGCCAGTTTAGGAAACGGGGAGCTGTTTTTT.

The chain employs TRBV6-6 and TRBJ2-5; D is uncertain. The V gene lost 2 bases and the J gene lost 0 bases, with 4 bases spanning the gap. Germline CDR1 is MNHNY and CDR2 is SVGAGI (reference sequence). The CDR3 has 13 amino acids. CDR3 coding DNA: TGTGCCAGCAGTTACATGTACCAAGAGACCCAGTACTTC. This gives the protein CASSYMYQETQYF.

This clone was counted between two and nine times. This sequence joins TRBV7-9 and TRBJ1-3; D is unresolved. This CDR3 spans 14 amino acids. Trimming pared 3 bases from V and 3 bases from J, leaving 9 bases between. From germline, CDR1 is SEHNR and CDR2 FQNEAQ (reference sequence). DNA of the CDR3: TGTGCCAGCAGCTTTACGGAAGGTGGAAACACCATATATTTT. Protein product: CASSFTEGGNTIYF.

The chain is built from TRBV27 and TRBJ1-5, with D uncertain. Trimming left V 6 bases short and J 0 bases short, with 12 bases between. Germline V CDR1 and CDR2: MNHEY, SMNVEV (reference sequence). This CDR3 comprises 15 residues. The CDR3 loop reads CASSPNIASNQPQHF. In DNA form, the CDR3 reads TGTGCCAGCAGCCCCAACATCGCTAGCAATCAGCCCCAGCATTTT.

The chain has TRBV7-3 and TRBJ2-1; TRBD2 aligns across 10 bases. With V trimmed by 5 bases and J by 8 bases, 6 bases remained unmatched. Looked up from germline, CDR1 is SGHTA and CDR2 is FQGTGA. The CDR3 totals 14 residues. Here the CDR3 DNA reads TGTGCCAGCAGCCCGAGCGGGAGGGCCTATGAGCAGTTCTTC. Protein: CASSPSGRAYEQFF.

This sequence joins TRBV7-2 and TRBJ1-4; D gene unclear. Trimming took off 0 bases at V and 5 bases at J, with 13 bases between the two ends. Per the germline V gene, CDR1 is SGHTA and CDR2 is FQGNSA. The CDR3 runs to 16 residues. CDR3 coding DNA: TGTGCCAGCAGCTTAGCTTCAACAGCCCCGAATGAAAAACTGTTTTTT. It is translated as CASSLASTAPNEKLFF.